Following are 30 T cell receptor beta chains from one sample sequenced in a study of shared clonotypes between healthy human individuals. The data were produced by immunoSEQ multiplex PCR, yet TCRdb's version contains in-frame clones alone and is incomplete. The profile covers around 500,000 clones, with over 70% appearing a single time and roughly an eighth taken by the ten largest. Sequenced material: PBMCs. The receptors shown here come from a woman aged 40 to 50 in good health. Some clones in this sample may be carry-over from other donors' samples.

In its sample, this clone was seen a few times. The chain employs TRBV27 and TRBJ1-1; D gene uncertain. This CDR3 contains 17 residues. Germline V gives CDR1 MNHEY, CDR2 SMNVEV (reference sequence). V was cut by 5 bases and J by 2 bases, with 21 bases left in between. The CDR3 nucleotides are TGTGCCAGCAGTCCCCCTTTGACGGGGATCCGAAACACTGAAGCTTTCTTT. The encoded protein is CASSPPLTGIRNTEAFF.

The chain couples TRBV28 to TRBJ2-7, with 7 bases matching TRBD2. This CDR3 has 16 residues. J was trimmed by 1 base and V by 2 bases; bases with no gene match: 8. The V gene's germline CDR1 is MDHEN and CDR2 SYDVKM. The DNA of the CDR3 is TGTGCCAGCAGTTTAGGGTCTAGCGGTTATTCCTACGAGCAGTACTTC. It encodes CASSLGSSGYSYEQYF.

This clone was recorded many times. V and J are TRBV5-8 and TRBJ2-5, with 8 positions matching TRBD1. Trimming took 4 bases from V and 4 from J; bases not matched to a gene: 9. Germline CDR1 SGHTS, CDR2 YDEGEE. The CDR3 has 15 residues. The CDR3 coding sequence is TGTGCCAGCAGCGACAGGGGCCGGGGTACAGAGACCCAGTACTTC. It is translated as CASSDRGRGTETQYF.

This chain links TRBV7-8 with TRBJ2-7; a possible D gene is TRBD2 (6 bases). Germline V gene data show CDR1 as SGHVS and CDR2 as FQNEAQ. This CDR3 is 16 amino acids long. Trimming took off 2 bases at V and 2 bases at J, with 16 bases between the two ends. CDR3 residues: CASSLILAIKTYEQYF. CDR3 nucleotides: TGTGCCAGCAGCTTAATCCTAGCGATAAAGACCTACGAGCAGTACTTC.

This clone was seen more than once but under ten times. The V gene is TRBV27, the J gene TRBJ1-4; 8 nucleotides line up with TRBD1. CDR3 size: 15 residues. The trim removed 5 bases at V and 5 bases at J, leaving 7 bases unmatched. Germline V gene lookup returns CDR1 MNHEY and CDR2 SMNVEV (reference sequence). CDR3 residues: CASSGRTGRNEKLFF. CDR3 DNA sequence: TGTGCCAGCAGTGGACGGACAGGGAGGAATGAAAAACTGTTTTTT.

This clone has only a few counts. The chain combines TRBV19 with TRBJ1-5; 7 bases are shared with TRBD1. Germline V gives CDR1 LNHDA, CDR2 SQIVND (reference sequence). There are 15 residues in the CDR3. Trimming cost V 9 bases and J 2 bases; bases outside gene matches: 10. The CDR3 DNA reads TGTGCCAGCCATGGCCGGGACAGAGGCAATCAGCCCCAGCATTTT. Protein sequence: CASHGRDRGNQPQHF.

The rearrangement links TRBV10-2 to TRBJ2-6; the D gene is possibly TRBD1 (6 bases). CDR1 and CDR2 from the germline V gene are WSHSY and SAAADI. Trimming left V 3 bases short and J 1 base short, with 16 bases between. This CDR3 comprises 18 residues. CDR3: CASSDPGAGRSGANVLTF. In DNA form, the CDR3 reads TGCGCCAGCAGTGACCCAGGGGCAGGTCGATCTGGGGCCAACGTCCTGACTTTC.

Here the CDR3 DNA reads TGTGCCAGCACTAAAGAGGCCCTCCACACCGGGGAGCTGTTTTTT. Translated: CASTKEALHTGELFF. The chain joins TRBV2 to TRBJ2-2, with no clear D. V was pared by 7 bases and J by 3 bases, with 15 bases between. Germline lookup yields CDR1 SNHLY and CDR2 FYNNEI. CDR3 size: 15 residues.

The rearrangement links TRBV14 to TRBJ2-7; unclear D gene. Germline loops: CDR1 SGHDN, CDR2 FVKESK. The V end was cut by 4 bases, the J end by 5 bases, with 9 bases between. The CDR3 extends over 12 amino acids. As DNA, the CDR3 is TGTGCCAGCAGCCCAAGGAAGGACGAGCAGTACTTC. Its translation is CASSPRKDEQYF.

This clone was seen many times. Other DNA sequences in this specimen translate into the identical CDR3. The V and J genes are TRBV10-3 and TRBJ2-2; 15 bases agree with TRBD2. The CDR3 has 20 amino acids. CDR1 is ENHRY, CDR2 SYGVKD, per germline. V lost 6 bases to trimming and J lost 4 bases; unmatched junction nucleotides: 15. The CDR3 DNA reads TGTGCCATCAGCCCCGGACTAGCGGGAGGGCCTCACGGTGGCACCGGGGAGCTGTTTTTT. It is translated as CAISPGLAGGPHGGTGELFF.

This chain uses TRBV15 with TRBJ2-2; 8 bases line up with TRBD2. The V gene end was trimmed by 0 bases and the J gene end by 6 bases; junction bases not matched to a gene: 9. CDR1 LNHNV and CDR2 YYDKDF come from the germline V gene (reference sequence). The CDR3 totals 17 residues. The CDR3 bases are TGTGCCACCAGCAGAGATACGGGACTAGAGGCCCCCGGGGAGCTGTTTTTT. Translation gives CATSRDTGLEAPGELFF. The complete variable domain, with remaining parts taken from reference TRBV15 and TRBJ2-2, reads DAMVIQNPRYQVTQFGKPVTLSCSQTLNHNVMYWYQQKSSQAPKLLFHYYDKDFNNEADTPDNFQSRRPNTSFCFLDIRSPGLGDTAMYLCATSRDTGLEAPGELFFGEGSRLTVL.

The chain combines TRBV29-1 with TRBJ2-2; 9 positions agree with TRBD1. Germline V gene sequence: CDR1 SQVTM, CDR2 ANQGSEA. The CDR3 extends over 16 amino acids. V shed 7 bases, J shed 4 bases, and the junction held 13 bases outside the gene matches. The CDR3 nucleotides are TGCAGCGCCGAGGGGGACAGGGCCCGGGGCACCGGGGAGCTGTTTTTT. It encodes CSAEGDRARGTGELFF.

The chain carries TRBV11-2 and TRBJ1-1, with unresolved D. This CDR3 has 14 residues. V was shortened by 4 bases and J by 4 bases, with 13 bases between the two germline ends. CDR1 and CDR2 from the germline V gene are SGHAT and FQNNGV. CDR3 sequence: CASSSIPAITEAFF. Written as DNA, the CDR3 is TGTGCCAGCAGCTCGATCCCGGCTATCACTGAAGCTTTCTTT.

The CDR3 is CALLGTGGGKQYGYTF. The CDR3 DNA is TGTGCCTTACTAGGGACAGGGGGCGGAAAACAATATGGCTACACCTTC. This chain uses TRBV28 with TRBJ1-2; TRBD1 matches at 12 bases. The J segment lost 5 bases and the V segment lost 11 bases, leaving 15 bases of the junction unmatched. The CDR3 extends over 16 amino acids. Germline CDR1 and CDR2: MDHEN and SYDVKM.

Points on this clone: A far larger clone is one nucleotide away, so this likely arose from a read error. J is TRBJ2-5 and V is TRBV6-6; the match to TRBD2 covers 13 bases. CDR1 and CDR2 from the germline V gene are MNHNY and SVGAGI (reference sequence). With V trimmed by 6 bases and J by 11 bases, 9 bases remained unmatched. This CDR3 spans 14 amino acids. The CDR3 reads CASRWTSGRYGQYF. The CDR3 coding sequence is TGTGCCAGCAGGTGGACTAGCGGGAGATACGGGCAGTACTTC.

This clone was observed a handful of times. The chain carries TRBV29-1 and TRBJ2-1; 8 positions match TRBD2. The V and J ends lost 7 bases and 0 bases, in that order; junction bases with no gene match: 17. The CDR3 covers 18 residues. Germline-derived CDR1 and CDR2 are SQVTM and ANQGSEA. CDR3 coding DNA: TGCAGCGCCCGTGATATGTCGGGAGGGCTTCACTCCTACAATGAGCAGTTCTTC. It codes for CSARDMSGGLHSYNEQFF.

The chain joins TRBV21-1 to TRBJ1-1; the table's TRBD1 call for D was not verified on the DNA. TRBV21-1 has pseudogene status. The CDR3 is made up of 12 amino acids. The DNA of the CDR3 is TGTGCCAGCAGACATCTAGGACAGGGTGCTTTCTTT. Residues: CASRHLGQGAFF.

This clone was recorded once. The gene calls are TRBV29-1 and TRBJ2-2; 10 positions match TRBD1. The CDR3 has 14 residues. J was trimmed by 3 bases and V by 7 bases; bases with no gene match: 5. CDR1 is SQVTM and CDR2 is ANQGSEA in the germline V gene. The CDR3 loop reads CSGSGTGDTGELFF. The DNA of the CDR3 is TGCAGCGGATCCGGGACAGGGGACACCGGGGAGCTGTTTTTT.

The chain couples TRBV7-2 to TRBJ1-4, with D perhaps TRBD1 (6 bases). V was clipped by 5 bases and J by 10 bases, with 26 bases between them. Germline CDR1 SGHTA, CDR2 FQGNSA. CDR3 size: 17 residues. CDR3 nucleotides: TGTGCCAGCAGCCCAGGGGTTTCTGGGACACGGGCAGGAAAACTGTTTTTT. It specifies CASSPGVSGTRAGKLFF.

V is TRBV11-2 and J is TRBJ2-5; D unclear. Germline lookup yields CDR1 SGHAT and CDR2 FQNNGV. The CDR3 contains 13 residues. Trimming left V 1 base short and J 4 bases short, with 7 bases between. Here the CDR3 reads CASSLGYGETQYF. The CDR3 DNA is TGTGCCAGCAGCTTAGGGTATGGAGAGACCCAGTACTTC.

This clone was detected once. This chain joins TRBV6-1 and TRBJ2-1; the match to TRBD2 covers 9 bases. Germline V gene data show CDR1 as MNHNS and CDR2 as SASEGT. V lost 4 bases, J lost 4 bases, and 5 bases stayed unmatched. The CDR3 runs to 15 residues. Here the CDR3 reads CASSVAGEGYNEQFF. For the CDR3, the DNA is TGTGCCAGCAGTGTAGCGGGAGAAGGTTACAATGAGCAGTTCTTC.

J is TRBJ2-2 and V is TRBV7-8, with 8 bases matching TRBD1. Unmatched junction bases numbered 6, after V lost 6 bases and J lost 0 bases. Germline V lookup: CDR1 SGHVS, CDR2 FQNEAQ. This CDR3 contains 16 residues. This CDR3 is CASRSTGGTNTGELFF. CDR3 DNA sequence: TGTGCCAGCAGGTCAACAGGGGGAACGAACACCGGGGAGCTGTTTTTT.

This clone showed up just once. The rearrangement joins TRBV5-6 to TRBJ1-1, with unresolved D. Trimming removed 4 bases from V and 1 base from J, with 11 bases in between. The V gene's germline CDR1 is SGHDT and CDR2 YYEEEE. This CDR3 region has 14 residues. The CDR3 here is CASSPTLRNTEAFF. DNA of the CDR3: TGTGCCAGCAGCCCTACCCTCAGGAACACTGAAGCTTTCTTT.

The V and J genes are TRBV28 and TRBJ2-6; 10 positions agree with TRBD1. Germline loops: CDR1 MDHEN, CDR2 SYDVKM. V shed 7 bases, J shed 2 bases, and the junction held 5 bases outside the gene matches. The CDR3 consists of 16 residues. CDR3 nucleotides: TGTGCCAGCACCCTGACAGGGGGCGCTGGGGCCAACGTCCTGACTTTC. It is translated as CASTLTGGAGANVLTF.

The count of this clone is one. This chain joins TRBV15 and TRBJ1-3; perhaps TRBD1 as D (6 bases). The CDR3 runs to 15 residues. Germline CDR1 and CDR2: LNHNV and YYDKDF (reference sequence). The germline V and J ends were trimmed by 0 bases and 6 bases, with 12 bases remaining between them. The CDR3 reads CATSRDPRGENTIYF. Written as DNA, the CDR3 is TGTGCCACCAGCAGAGATCCCAGGGGAGAAAACACCATATATTTT.

The chain has TRBV9 and TRBJ2-1; D is perhaps TRBD1 or TRBD2 (5 bases each). V was trimmed by 4 bases and J by 0 bases, leaving 14 bases between them. CDR1 is SGDLS, CDR2 YYNGEE, per germline. This CDR3 is 16 amino acids long. The CDR3 reads CASSPSTDYSYNEQFF. The CDR3 DNA is TGTGCCAGCAGCCCTTCGACAGACTACTCCTACAATGAGCAGTTCTTC.

A remark on this clone: A far bigger clonotype differs at one base, so this is likely a read error. The sample carries other DNA sequences with the same CDR3. The chain combines TRBV6-5 with TRBJ2-7; 7 positions match TRBD2. V lost 3 bases to trimming and J lost 3 bases; unmatched junction nucleotides: 8. The germline V gene encodes CDR1 MNHEY and CDR2 SVGAGI. This CDR3 comprises 15 residues. CDR3 nucleotides: TGTGCCAGCAGTTATTCGCCTAGCGGAAACTACGAGCAGTACTTC. This sequence encodes CASSYSPSGNYEQYF.

A word on this clone: A far larger clone differs by one base, so this is likely a read error. This is likely a read error, given that the CDR3 carries no conserved phenylalanine or tryptophan at its end. The V and J genes are TRBV27 and TRBJ2-7; D may be TRBD2 (5 bases). Trimming left V 3 bases short and J 3 bases short, with 15 bases between. This CDR3 region has 15 residues. Germline V gene sequence: CDR1 MNHEY, CDR2 SMNVEV (reference sequence). The CDR3 is CASSFSMGSDYEQYL. The CDR3 DNA reads as TGTGCCAGCAGTTTTTCGATGGGGAGTGACTACGAGCAGTACCTC.

Regarding this clone: With a far larger clone one base away, a read error is the likely cause. The chain joins TRBV4-3 to TRBJ2-5; D not resolved. The CDR3 spans 15 residues. CDR1 LGHNA and CDR2 YSLEER come from the germline V gene. V lost 0 bases and J 4 bases, leaving 12 bases between the germline ends. CDR3 in DNA: TGCGCCAGCAGCCAAGATACGTGGAAGGGAGAGACCCAGTACTTC. Protein sequence: CASSQDTWKGETQYF.

The V and J genes are TRBV28 and TRBJ1-2; D gene ambiguous. Germline V CDR1 and CDR2: MDHEN, SYDVKM. Trimming pared 5 bases from V and 5 bases from J, leaving 9 bases between. This CDR3 comprises 12 residues. CDR3 in amino acids: CASSTSAYGYTF. CDR3 in DNA: TGTGCCAGCAGTACTTCAGCATATGGCTACACCTTC.